The 10 T cell receptor beta chains below come from one sample, sequenced in a study of human T cells and chemical hapten exposure (dated by TCRdb to 2020 to 2023). The library came from RACE. Sequenced using a NextSeq 500. The public reads were run again by TCRdb, first through fastp at Q25 and then through MiXCR, and only productive beta chains were kept. Rows with one shared CDR3 protein collapse into an entry with the most common genes and DNA. Recorded for this sample are 300,000 to 350,000 distinct CDR3 sequences; about 7% of them occurred a single time. The ten most abundant clones make up 7% to 10% of the sample. The time point label here, explained by the study, means: patch test 1, 2 weeks after DPC sensitization. The intended sense of this specimen's treatment or condition label: therapeutic diphenylcyclopropenone sensitization with weekly scalp DPC. Sequencing was performed on whole blood, taken in connection with sensitization to the hapten diphenylcyclopropenone (DPC). These receptors all stem from a woman between 18 and 30 years old with alopecia areata. Some clones in this sample may be carry-over from other donors' samples.

In its sample, this clonotype was seen many times. The rearrangement joins TRBV4-3 to TRBJ2-7; no firm D call. Germline V CDR1 and CDR2: LGHNA, YSLEER. This CDR3 has 16 residues. The V gene lost 4 bases and the J gene lost 0 bases, with 16 bases spanning the gap. As DNA, the CDR3 is TGCGCCAGCAGCCTGTCCGATGCAGATAGCTCCTACGAGCAGTACTTC. The encoded protein is CASSLSDADSSYEQYF.

The chain is built from TRBV14 and TRBJ2-3; D is ambiguous. The germline V and J ends were trimmed by 2 bases and 0 bases, with 12 bases remaining between them. This CDR3 is built from 16 residues. CDR1 SGHDN and CDR2 FVKESK come from the germline V gene. The CDR3 region is CASSQISTPSTDTQYF. CDR3 nucleotides: TGTGCCAGCAGCCAAATTAGTACGCCAAGCACAGATACGCAGTATTTT. Supplemented by reference TRBV14 and TRBJ2-3, the full variable domain reads EAGVTQFPSHSVIEKGQTVTLRCDPISGHDNLYWYRRVMGKEIKFLLHFVKESKQDESGMPNNRFLAERTGGTYSTLKVQPAELEDSGVYFCASSQISTPSTDTQYFGPGTRLTVL.

This clonotype was found a few times. The chain uses TRBV6-6 and TRBJ1-2, with a tentative D call TRBD1 (5 bases). The V end lost 5 bases, the J end lost 6 bases, and 10 bases lay between the germline ends. Germline assignment: CDR1 MNHNY and CDR2 SVGAGI (reference sequence). The CDR3 runs 12 residues. The CDR3 DNA reads as TGTGCCAGCAGTATCCAGGGCAATGGCTACACCTTC. Translating gives CASSIQGNGYTF.

In this sample, this clonotype turned up many times. This sequence joins TRBV6-1 and TRBJ2-6, with TRBD2 matching 7 bases. The CDR3 has 18 amino acids. Germline V gene data show CDR1 as MNHNS and CDR2 as SASEGT. V lost 0 bases and J lost 0; bases outside the gene matches: 5. The CDR3: CASSEAPPGGSGANVLTF. In DNA, the CDR3 is TGTGCCAGCAGTGAAGCCCCCCCGGGGGGCTCTGGGGCCAACGTCCTGACTTTC.

This clonotype has a handful of counts. The chain joins TRBV7-2 to TRBJ1-2; D is unresolved. The CDR3 covers 12 residues. The germline CDR1 and CDR2 sequences are SGHTA and FQGNSA. V was clipped by 2 bases and J by 4 bases, with 5 bases between them. The DNA for the CDR3 is TGTGCCAGCAGCTTACTGAGCTATGGCTACACCTTC. It codes for CASSLLSYGYTF.

On this clonotype: A much larger clonotype is one base distant, so this may be a read error. The CDR3 DNA sequence: TGTGCCAGCAGCCAGGGGAGGGAGACAGACTTTTGTACGCAGTATTTT. This codes for CASSQGRETDFCTQYF. The V call is TRBV14, the J call TRBJ2-3; TRBD2 matches at 7 bases. Unmatched junction bases numbered 14, after V lost 3 bases and J lost 8 bases. The CDR3 runs to 16 residues. Per the germline V gene, CDR1 is SGHDN and CDR2 is FVKESK.

This clonotype has at least ten counts. The chain uses TRBV24-1 and TRBJ2-2; 9 nucleotides align to TRBD1. V dropped 3 bases and J dropped 8; count of bases not matched to a gene: 6. The CDR3 has 15 amino acids. Germline V CDR1 and CDR2: KGHDR, SFDVKD. The DNA for the CDR3 is TGTGCCACCAGTGATCCTGGGACAGGGCTAGGGGAGCTGTTTTTT. Its protein is CATSDPGTGLGELFF.

This clonotype was detected only a few times. The gene calls are TRBV3-1 and TRBJ2-1; TRBD1 is a possible D gene (6 bases). V was cut by 4 bases and J by 0 bases, with 16 bases left in between. Per the germline V gene, CDR1 is LGHDT and CDR2 is YNNKEL (reference sequence). The CDR3 has 17 residues. CDR3 sequence: CASSRDKAPYSYNEQFF. CDR3 sequence (DNA): TGTGCCAGCAGCCGGGACAAGGCCCCATACTCCTACAATGAGCAGTTCTTC.

This clonotype was seen many times. This chain links TRBV18 with TRBJ2-7, with 7 bases that match TRBD1. Germline-derived CDR1 and CDR2 are KGHSH and LQKENI. CDR3 length: 15 amino acids. V lost 8 bases to trimming and J lost 0 bases; unmatched junction nucleotides: 10. The CDR3 reads CASSPWTGSSYEQYF. CDR3 nucleotides: TGTGCCAGCAGCCCTTGGACAGGTAGCTCCTACGAGCAGTACTTC.

Many counts were recorded for this clonotype. A read error may produce the germline difference seen at one junction end. The gene calls are TRBV5-1 and TRBJ1-1; 7 bases are shared with TRBD1. Germline lookup yields CDR1 SGHRS and CDR2 YFSETQ. The CDR3 length is 14 residues. The CDR3 is CASSYGTVNTEAFF. CDR3 in DNA: TGTGCCAGCAGCTACGGGACAGTCAACACTGAAGCTTTCTTT.